The rows below give T cell receptor beta chains drawn from one sample of a study of response to subunit inactivated influenza vaccine. TCRdb re-called the RT-PCR reads with MiXCR, one entry per CDR3 protein. The sample carries 650,000 to 800,000 distinct CDR3 sequences, 18% recorded once. The sample was PBMCs from blood, taken more than 4 days after vaccination. All receptors derive from a middle-aged man who received an inactivated influenza vaccine. The CDR3 runs from the conserved cysteine through the conserved F or W. The order of the fields is CDR3 protein, CDR3 DNA, D gene, J gene, V gene, clone size. D genes are given only for firm matches. Clone size is shown for a subset of rows, as once, few, many or a class of expanded clone.

CSARVQGASNQPQHF,TGCAGTGCTAGAGTTCAGGGGGCGAGCAATCAGCCCCAGCATTTT,TRBD1,TRBJ1-5,TRBV20-1,NA
CASSSSRQGFNEQFF,TGTGCCAGCAGTTCTTCCCGACAGGGGTTCAATGAGCAGTTCTTC,TRBD1,TRBJ2-1,TRBV27,few
CTRSSYQTSDRGSAYEQYF,TGTACCCGCAGCTCGTATCAGACTAGCGACCGGGGGTCCGCCTACGAGCAGTACTTC,TRBD2,TRBJ2-7,TRBV2,NA
CATSDFRGYYNEQFF,TGTGCCACCAGTGATTTTCGGGGGTACTACAATGAGCAGTTCTTC,NA,TRBJ2-1,TRBV24-1,NA
CSVEDGTETQYF,TGCAGCGTTGAAGACGGGACAGAGACCCAGTACTTC,NA,TRBJ2-5,TRBV29-1,few
CSARVRLRMNTEAFF,TGCAGTGCTAGAGTTCGGCTCCGAATGAACACTGAAGCTTTCTTT,NA,TRBJ1-1,TRBV20-1,NA
CAISPGRDNEQFF,TGTGCCATCAGTCCCGGGAGGGACAATGAGCAGTTCTTC,TRBD2,TRBJ2-1,TRBV10-3,many
CASREGTVDTDTQYF,TGTGCCAGCAGGGAAGGGACAGTCGATACAGATACGCAGTATTTT,TRBD1,TRBJ2-3,TRBV6-2/TRBV6-3,NA
CASSLARVVSETQYF,TGTGCCAGCAGTTTAGCCAGGGTCGTGTCCGAGACCCAGTACTTC,NA,TRBJ2-5,TRBV12-3/TRBV12-4,few
CASKVYGPADTEAFF,TGTGCCAGTAAAGTGTATGGGCCCGCGGACACTGAAGCTTTCTTT,NA,TRBJ1-1,TRBV19,few
CAISEPVRGNTGELFF,TGTGCCATCAGTGAGCCGGTCCGGGGAAACACCGGGGAGCTGTTTTTT,NA,TRBJ2-2,TRBV10-3,NA
CASSLMSGGRAGGTEAFF,TGTGCCAGCAGTTTAATGTCTGGTGGTCGGGCAGGGGGCACTGAAGCTTTCTTT,TRBD1,TRBJ1-1,TRBV12-3/TRBV12-4,NA
CASSRRVDSYGYTF,TGTGCCAGCAGCCGACGCGTAGATTCGTATGGCTACACCTTC,NA,TRBJ1-2,TRBV7-2,NA
CSVVILAGSSGANVLTF,TGCAGCGTTGTAATACTAGCGGGTAGCTCTGGGGCCAACGTCCTGACTTTC,TRBD2,TRBJ2-6,TRBV29-1,many
CASSLGGHREDTQYF,TGCGCCAGCAGCTTGGGAGGGCACCGGGAAGATACGCAGTATTTT,NA,TRBJ2-3,TRBV5-1,NA
CASSLRHGRGEKLFF,TGCGCCAGCAGCCTCCGGCATGGGAGGGGTGAAAAACTGTTTTTT,NA,TRBJ1-4,TRBV4-3,NA
CASSLALQRANSPLHF,TGTGCCAGCAGTCTCGCCCTACAGAGGGCAAATTCACCCCTCCACTTT,NA,TRBJ1-6,TRBV27,NA
CSARVTGTSGSNTGELFF,TGCAGTGCTAGGGTAACCGGGACTAGCGGGAGTAACACCGGGGAGCTGTTTTTT,TRBD2,TRBJ2-2,TRBV20-1,NA
CSARVRGTGNTEAFF,TGCAGTGCTAGAGTTAGAGGGACAGGGAACACTGAAGCTTTCTTT,TRBD1,TRBJ1-1,TRBV20-1,few
CASSSSGGVYEQYF,TGTGCCAGCAGCTCCTCAGGGGGAGTCTACGAGCAGTACTTC,TRBD1,TRBJ2-7,TRBV7-3,few
CATTRDRGRSDSPLHF,TGTGCCACCACCCGGGACAGGGGGCGATCGGATTCACCCCTCCACTTT,TRBD1,TRBJ1-6,TRBV24-1,NA
CASNFPEQFF,TGCGCCAGCAATTTCCCTGAGCAGTTCTTC,NA,TRBJ2-1,TRBV10-2,NA
CAWLAGGYAGELFF,TGTGCCTGGCTAGCGGGGGGGTATGCCGGGGAGCTGTTTTTT,TRBD2,TRBJ2-2,TRBV30,NA
CASSQDHRGGVAYNEQFF,TGCGCCAGCAGCCAAGATCACAGGGGGGGAGTCGCCTACAATGAGCAGTTCTTC,NA,TRBJ2-1,TRBV4-1,few
CASSFGEGLEQYF,TGTGCCAGCAGCTTTGGAGAGGGCCTCGAGCAGTACTTC,NA,TRBJ2-7,TRBV7-8,few
CASSLLLAGGNEQFF,TGTGCCAGCAGTCTCCTACTAGCGGGAGGCAATGAGCAGTTCTTC,TRBD2,TRBJ2-1,TRBV12-3/TRBV12-4,many
CASSLTPANTGELFF,TGCGCCAGCAGCTTGACACCAGCTAACACCGGGGAGCTGTTTTTT,NA,TRBJ2-2,TRBV5-1,NA
CASSLGFGEARTDTQYF,TGTGCCAGCAGTTTGGGTTTTGGGGAGGCCCGCACAGATACGCAGTATTTT,NA,TRBJ2-3,TRBV12-3/TRBV12-4,NA
CASSLDGVGAFF,TGCGCCAGCAGCTTAGACGGAGTTGGAGCTTTCTTT,NA,TRBJ1-1,TRBV5-1,few
CASSWGGTADQAFF,TGTGCCAGCAGCTGGGGGGGGACGGCAGACCAAGCTTTCTTT,NA,TRBJ1-1,TRBV5-6,many
CASSPDIPGVETQYF,TGCGCCAGCAGTCCCGACATCCCAGGGGTAGAGACCCAGTACTTC,NA,TRBJ2-5,TRBV5-1,NA
CASSLGVWGADTQYF,TGTGCCAGCAGTTTAGGGGTTTGGGGCGCAGATACGCAGTATTTT,NA,TRBJ2-3,TRBV28,few
CASSRLQGPRTEAFF,TGCGCCAGCAGCCGACTACAGGGTCCGAGGACTGAAGCTTTCTTT,NA,TRBJ1-1,TRBV4-1,few
CSVEGTGPTNNEQFF,TGCAGCGTTGAAGGAACCGGACCGACAAACAATGAGCAGTTCTTC,NA,TRBJ2-1,TRBV29-1,few
CASSQDPYSNQPQHF,TGTGCCAGCAGTCAAGACCCCTATAGCAATCAGCCCCAGCATTTT,NA,TRBJ1-5,TRBV6-1,NA
CASSPSRLGWSSYNEQFF,TGTGCCAGCAGCCCTTCCCGTCTAGGGTGGAGCTCCTACAATGAGCAGTTCTTC,NA,TRBJ2-1,TRBV3-1,NA
CSARDQSRALEKLFF,TGCAGTGCTAGAGACCAAAGCCGGGCCCTCGAAAAACTGTTTTTT,NA,TRBJ1-4,TRBV20-1,NA
CSATPTGGLETQYF,TGCAGTGCAACCCCTACAGGGGGCTTGGAGACCCAGTACTTC,TRBD1,TRBJ2-5,TRBV20-1,NA
CAISESVLAGNNEQFF,TGTGCCATCAGTGAGTCCGTGCTAGCGGGGAACAATGAGCAGTTCTTC,TRBD2,TRBJ2-1,TRBV10-3,few